Presented here are 21 T cell receptor beta chains from one specimen sequenced in a study of blood T cell repertoires in COVID-19 (dated by TCRdb to the early 2020s). The method was the immunoSEQ multiplex PCR assay. The table comes from immuneACCESS by way of TCRdb, which keeps in-frame sequences with V and J called. Part of the clones is missing from these tables; in studies checked, under half for an unresolved V gene and the rest for unknown reasons. Recorded for this sample are over 200,000 clones; around 90% of them occurred a single time. Under 3.5% of the sample comes from the top ten. Material for sequencing was peripheral blood. The receptor set was obtained from a man younger than 45 with COVID-19, enrolled during active disease.

This chain joins TRBV9 and TRBJ2-2; no firm D call. Trimming took 3 bases from V and 4 from J, leaving 4 bases between them. This CDR3 spans 12 amino acids. CDR1 SGDLS and CDR2 YYNGEE come from the germline V gene. The CDR3 nucleotides read TGTGCCAGCAGCGGTATCACCGGGGAGCTGTTTTTT. Encoded protein: CASSGITGELFF.

This chain uses TRBV7-3 with TRBJ1-2, with D unclear. Deletions cut 5 bases from V and 8 bases from J, with 27 bases between. The CDR3 has 17 residues. CDR1 is SGHTA and CDR2 is FQGTGA in the germline V gene. CDR3 sequence: CASSPKPRLFEAGGYTF. For the CDR3, the DNA is TGTGCCAGCAGCCCCAAGCCCCGGTTATTCGAGGCGGGCGGCTACACCTTC.

This chain uses TRBV7-3 with TRBJ1-3; TRBD1 might be the D (5 bases). The germline V gene has CDR1 SGHTA and CDR2 FQGTGA. The CDR3 contains 15 residues. V was trimmed by 8 bases and J by 0 bases, leaving 14 bases between them. This chain's CDR3 is CASADSAYSGNTIYF. The CDR3 bases are TGTGCCAGCGCCGACAGCGCCTACTCTGGAAACACCATATATTTT.

The J gene is TRBJ2-7, the V gene TRBV27, with 10 bases that match TRBD2. The CDR3 extends over 17 amino acids. The germline CDR1 and CDR2 sequences are MNHEY and SMNVEV (reference sequence). V shed 7 bases, J shed 0 bases, and the junction held 12 bases outside the gene matches. This chain's CDR3 is CASTARTSGWSSYEQYF. DNA of the CDR3: TGTGCCAGCACCGCTAGGACTAGCGGATGGAGCTCCTACGAGCAGTACTTC.

The V gene is TRBV28, the J gene TRBJ1-2, with 9 bases aligning to TRBD1. V dropped 4 bases and J dropped 6; count of bases not matched to a gene: 3. The CDR3 is made up of 13 amino acids. Germline CDR1 is MDHEN and CDR2 is SYDVKM. The CDR3 sequence: CASSSYRGHGYTF. CDR3 sequence (DNA): TGTGCCAGCAGTTCGTACAGGGGGCATGGCTACACCTTC.

The V call is TRBV4-3, the J call TRBJ1-2; no clear D gene. The V and J ends lost 0 bases and 2 bases respectively, with 10 bases between them. Germline values: CDR1 LGHNA, CDR2 YSLEER. The CDR3 length is 15 residues. CDR3 nucleotides: TGCGCCAGCAGCCAAGAACAGCGGATCAACTATGGCTACACCTTC. Encoded protein: CASSQEQRINYGYTF.

This chain joins TRBV12-3 or TRBV12-4 and TRBJ1-2; D is possibly TRBD1 (5 bases). CDR3 length: 13 amino acids. V lost 2 bases and J 6 bases, leaving 10 bases between the germline ends. The CDR3: CASSLQGTNGYTF. DNA for the CDR3: TGTGCCAGCAGTTTACAAGGGACTAATGGCTACACCTTC.

The chain links TRBV18 to TRBJ2-7, with 9 bases matching TRBD1. CDR1 and CDR2 (germline): KGHSH, LQKENI. V lost 4 bases to trimming and J lost 3 bases; unmatched junction nucleotides: 10. This CDR3 contains 16 residues. CDR3 coding DNA: TGTGCCAGCTCACTCCTCGGGACAGGGACCTTCTACGAGCAGTACTTC. It is translated as CASSLLGTGTFYEQYF.

The gene calls are TRBV28 and TRBJ1-1; D is undetermined. V was clipped by 1 base and J by 5 bases, with 5 bases between them. The CDR3 consists of 12 residues. Looked up from germline, CDR1 is MDHEN and CDR2 is SYDVKM. CDR3 region: CASSLLETEAFF. The CDR3 DNA follows: TGTGCCAGCAGTTTATTAGAGACTGAAGCTTTCTTT.

The chain couples TRBV2 to TRBJ1-3, with D unclear. V was shortened by 7 bases and J by 0 bases, with 16 bases between the two germline ends. The CDR3 runs 16 residues. Germline CDR1 SNHLY, CDR2 FYNNEI. CDR3 protein: CASIDDPAGSGNTIYF. The CDR3 bases are TGTGCCAGCATAGACGACCCGGCGGGCTCTGGAAACACCATATATTTT.

This chain links TRBV5-1 with TRBJ1-4; the D gene is possibly TRBD1 (5 bases). Germline loops: CDR1 SGHRS, CDR2 YFSETQ. The V and J ends lost 7 bases and 4 bases respectively, with 8 bases between them. CDR3 length: 12 amino acids. Written as DNA, the CDR3 is TGCGCCAGCGGACACGATAATGAAAAACTGTTTTTT. This encodes CASGHDNEKLFF.

The CDR3 reads CASSVGSDTRNEQFF. The CDR3, as DNA: TGTGCCAGCAGCGTAGGTAGCGACACGCGGAATGAGCAGTTCTTC. The rearrangement joins TRBV9 to TRBJ2-1; D might be TRBD2 (5 bases). The germline V and J ends were trimmed by 0 bases and 7 bases, with 14 bases remaining between them. The CDR3 has 15 amino acids. Germline CDR1 and CDR2: SGDLS and YYNGEE.

The chain employs TRBV28 and TRBJ1-4; 9 bases match TRBD1. Germline-derived CDR1 and CDR2 are MDHEN and SYDVKM. V gave up 8 bases and J gave up 5 bases; unmatched junction bases: 6. The CDR3 runs to 14 residues. This CDR3 reads CASLTGTGNEKLFF. The DNA for the CDR3 is TGTGCCAGCCTAACCGGGACAGGGAATGAAAAACTGTTTTTT.

This clone has a single count. The rearrangement links TRBV5-1 to TRBJ1-1; no firm D call. The CDR3 is made up of 14 amino acids. V was trimmed by 0 bases and J by 1 base, leaving 7 bases between them. CDR1 and CDR2 (germline): SGHRS, YFSETQ. CDR3 in DNA: TGCGCCAGCAGCTTGGTGGGCACGAACACTGAAGCTTTCTTT. Residues: CASSLVGTNTEAFF.

The chain has TRBV2 and TRBJ2-3; D not certain. This CDR3 region has 12 residues. Germline CDR1 is SNHLY and CDR2 is FYNNEI. V was pared by 3 bases and J by 5 bases, with 6 bases between. The CDR3 loop reads CASSDGLDTQYF. CDR3 bases: TGTGCCAGCAGTGACGGGTTAGATACGCAGTATTTT.

As concerns this clone: Other DNA sequences in the same sample also yield this CDR3. The chain recombines TRBV7-2 with TRBJ1-3, with D possibly TRBD1 on 5 matching bases. CDR1 and CDR2 (germline): SGHTA, FQGNSA. Trimming cost V 5 bases and J 4 bases, with 15 bases left between them. The CDR3 has 15 amino acids. The CDR3 DNA sequence: TGTGCCAGCAGCCCCAGAACGGGGGACGGAAACACCATATATTTT. This translates into CASSPRTGDGNTIYF. Filled out from reference TRBV7-2 and TRBJ1-3, the complete variable domain reads GAGVSQSPSNKVTEKGKDVELRCDPISGHTALYWYRQSLGQGLEFLIYFQGNSAPDKSGLPSDRFSAERTGGSVSTLTIQRTQQEDSAVYLCASSPRTGDGNTIYFGEGSWLTVV.

The rearrangement uses TRBV4-3 and TRBJ1-2, with 9 bases lining up with TRBD1. The CDR3 extends over 13 amino acids. Germline V gives CDR1 LGHNA, CDR2 YSLEER. The V and J ends lost 5 bases and 6 bases, in that order; junction bases with no gene match: 4. CDR3 sequence (DNA): TGCGCCAGCAGCGACCGGGACAGGGATGGCTACACCTTC. This encodes CASSDRDRDGYTF.

The V and J genes are TRBV9 and TRBJ2-2, with D possibly matching TRBD1 (6 bases). Germline loops: CDR1 SGDLS, CDR2 YYNGEE. Trimming shortened V by 4 bases and J by 1 base, and 14 bases separated the two germline ends. This CDR3 is 16 amino acids long. This chain's CDR3 is CASSFPRQVNTGELFF. The CDR3 nucleotides read TGTGCCAGCAGCTTTCCCAGACAGGTGAACACCGGGGAGCTGTTTTTT.

J is TRBJ1-5 and V is TRBV6-1, with 9 bases lining up with TRBD1. The V gene end was trimmed by 4 bases and the J gene end by 2 bases; junction bases not matched to a gene: 6. CDR1 is MNHNS, CDR2 SASEGT, per germline. The CDR3 extends over 16 amino acids. CDR3 loop: CASSGQGDDGNQPQHF. DNA of the CDR3: TGTGCCAGCAGTGGACAGGGGGATGATGGCAATCAGCCCCAGCATTTT.

V gene TRBV5-1 combines with J gene TRBJ2-7; 11 bases map to TRBD2. Germline CDR1 and CDR2: SGHRS and YFSETQ. V lost 0 bases and J lost 0; bases outside the gene matches: 5. The CDR3 runs to 17 residues. This CDR3 is CASSLAVGLADSYEQYF. Here the CDR3 DNA reads TGCGCCAGCAGCTTGGCCGTGGGACTAGCGGACTCCTACGAGCAGTACTTC. The full variable domain, in which reference TRBV5-1 and TRBJ2-7 provide the parts outside the CDR3, is KAGVTQTPRYLIKTRGQQVTLSCSPISGHRSVSWYQQTPGQGLQFLFEYFSETQRNKGNFPGRFSGRQFSNSRSEMNVSTLELGDSALYLCASSLAVGLADSYEQYFGPGTRLTVT.

This clone has just one count. The genes are TRBV7-2 and TRBJ2-1; TRBD1 matches 7 bases. Trimming cost V 5 bases and J 14 bases; bases outside gene matches: 9. The germline CDR1 and CDR2 sequences are SGHTA and FQGNSA. The CDR3 is 12 amino acids. As DNA, the CDR3 is TGTGCCAGCAGCGGAAACAGGGGCGCTGAGTTCTTC. As protein: CASSGNRGAEFF.